This T cell receptor (beta chain) originates from a study of shared clonotypes between healthy human individuals (dated by TCRdb to the early 2020s). About the full investigation: The cohort comprised a couple of women and a few men aged 18 to 49 years. For each donor, CD4 naive and CD4 memory were each given three plates, CD8 naive was given two plates, and CD8 memory was given one plate. Blood TCR repertoires of roughly five healthy adults were deeply sequenced to estimate repertoire size and the extent of clonotype sharing between individuals. Per donor, leukapheresis produced somewhere between about 0.8 and 9.5 billion PBMCs. To increase sequencing depth and limit assay-specific biases, TCR repertoire library preparation and sequencing were carried out by different laboratories using diverse techniques. General conclusions and limits of the study: Based on pairwise subsampling, the degree of clonotype sharing among donors was expected to be affected by sequencing depth. Incomplete sequencing was indicated by rarefaction of sorted-subset datasets, despite the large sequencing depth. When a few donors were compared, the shared fraction of clonotypes was about 5.5% for naive CD4, approximately 3.3% for naive CD8, 2% to 2.5% for memory CD4, and roughly 0.43% for memory CD8. The small number of donors limited the genetic and exposure-history diversity represented. Naive subsets generally had larger estimated clonotype richness than memory subsets did. Higher generation probabilities were observed for clonotypes shared by all four sorted-subset donors than for non-shared clonotypes. Sampling was limited to blood, and TCR repertoires in tissue likely differ from TCR repertoires in blood.

Comments on this clone: Its antigen is currently not known. No much larger clone is present one base from it, and per-base qualities are unavailable.

Donors were healthy HIV-negative adults with no recently reported acute infections or vaccinations. Every donor was a Caucasian adult living in Nashville, Tennessee, USA. Magnetic negative selection was used to enrich CD4+ T cells, after which naive cells were positively selected on CD45RA and the negative fraction became the memory subset. Blood was collected by leukapheresis, and PBMCs were isolated by Ficoll-Histopaque density gradient centrifugation and then cryopreserved in liquid nitrogen vapor phase. Analytical flow cytometry was used to check the purity and quantity of every magnetically sorted T cell population. Each sorted fraction had its genomic DNA isolated and then quantified by UV absorbance on a Nanodrop 2000c. Inclusive of the bounding cysteine and phenylalanine, the CDR3 is 18 residues long. Here the CDR3 DNA is all that survives: 54 bases in frame from base 1. CDR1 and CDR2 are read off the germline V gene (reference sequence) as LNHDA and SQIVND. Trimming accounts for 4 bases at V and 7 bases at J, while the number of junction bases matched to no gene is 15.

Using the deep immunoSEQ assay, TCR CDR3 regions were amplified from genomic DNA by multiplex PCR. Extracted genomic DNA from each cell subset was distributed evenly across all wells of several immunoSEQ 96-well plates, and each plate was treated as a replicate. Each replicate PCR for sorted subsets received 200 ng genomic DNA, equal to roughly 29,000 T cell genomes. The purified libraries were quantified using a Qubit 3.0 fluorometer, sized with a Bioanalyzer 2100, and then quantified again using the KAPA Library Quantification kit. A separate single-read 150-cycle Illumina NextSeq 550 flow cell was used to sequence each immunoSEQ 96-well plate. As for the original processing: Because the immunoSEQ output included only junctional sequences and no quality scores, the filtering could not be the same as the filtering used for full-length reads. Sequences were annotated with PyIR, a Python wrapper for IgBLAST v1.9, using IMGT germline references to assign V/J genes and CDR3. Any read was removed if the V/J assignment was weak (E-value above 1e-6), the CDR3 was missing, or the read contained stop codons, out-of-frame junctions, or ambiguous translated residues. V3J clonotypes were defined as sequences sharing the same inferred V gene, J gene, and CDR3 amino acid sequence. Percentage overlap between repertoires was calculated by dividing the number of shared unique clonotypes by the size of the smaller repertoire. Three approaches were used to assess repertoire richness: RTK rarefaction, the Chao1 estimator, and Recon v2.1 estimates of unobserved clonotypes. Generation probabilities for all TCRbeta clonotypes obtained by the gDNA method from several donors were computed using OLGA. Sourced from immuneACCESS, this table was stored by TCRdb with only in-frame sequences that have V and J called. A share of the clones is absent; for the studies checked, an unresolved V gene accounts for under half, and the remainder has no known explanation. Clonal size and the V and J genes are those of that table, whereas D and trimming came from the DNA. In all, the sample holds about 2.4 million clones, and roughly 93% of those were seen once. The biggest ten clones account for about 0.39% of the sample.

This clonotype was sampled from a man aged 18 to 29 in good health. Some clones in this sample may be carry-over from other donors' samples. Sequences were obtained from naive CD4+ T cells from PBMCs. This specimen's cell subset or site label, interpreted: CD45RA+ positively selected. Here the chain combines TRBV19 and TRBJ2-1, and 11 junction bases match TRBD2. The nucleotide sequence reads TGTGCCAGTAGTAGAAAATACGTTGGGACTAGCGGCTATAATGAGCAGTTCTTC. Its protein is CASSRKYVGTSGYNEQFF.